Each of the 20 T cell receptor beta chains below was sequenced from the same sample in a study of a mutant IDH1 vaccine in newly diagnosed glioma. Time point noted: week 23, last vaccination. Vaccination comprised doses that each held 300 ug of mutant IDH1 20-mer peptide, plus topical imiquimod. Sequencing was performed with immunoSEQ multiplex PCR; in TCRdb, only in-frame clones are kept and a portion is missing. The table records about 55,000 clones, over 70% of them present only once. Their recognized antigens are unknown. The source was PBMCs, collected from a glioma patient whose treatment included an IDH1 peptide vaccine. These receptors were obtained from a man in his forties or fifties with glioma.

This chain links TRBV5-1 with TRBJ1-4, with D perhaps matching TRBD1 (6 bases). Germline lookup yields CDR1 SGHRS and CDR2 YFSETQ. This CDR3 has 15 amino acids. V was trimmed by 4 bases and J by 5 bases, leaving 15 bases between them. As DNA, the CDR3 is TGCGCCAGCAGCATACAGGGTAACAAGAATGAAAAACTGTTTTTT. This translates into CASSIQGNKNEKLFF. Combining the CDR3 with reference TRBV5-1 and TRBJ1-4 gives the whole variable domain KAGVTQTPRYLIKTRGQQVTLSCSPISGHRSVSWYQQTPGQGLQFLFEYFSETQRNKGNFPGRFSGRQFSNSRSEMNVSTLELGDSALYLCASSIQGNKNEKLFFGSGTQLSVL.

The V and J genes are TRBV12-1 and TRBJ2-5. TRBV12-1 is noted as a pseudogene. This CDR3 spans 13 amino acids. Here the CDR3 reads CASPDPNQRTQYF. In DNA form, the CDR3 reads TGTGCCAGCCCAGACCCGAATCAGAGGACCCAGTACTTC.

This chain joins TRBV7-9 and TRBJ1-1; D ambiguous. Germline CDR1 SEHNR, CDR2 FQNEAQ (reference sequence). The germline V and J ends were trimmed by 6 bases and 0 bases, with 8 bases remaining between them. The CDR3 is 13 residues long. This CDR3 reads CASSFGLNTEAFF. The CDR3 coding sequence is TGTGCCAGCAGTTTCGGACTGAACACTGAAGCTTTCTTT.

The table lists this clone with a count of one. This chain links TRBV2 with TRBJ2-7; 7 bases match TRBD1. Trimming cost V 1 base and J 2 bases; bases outside gene matches: 2. The germline V gene has CDR1 SNHLY and CDR2 FYNNEI. CDR3 size: 14 residues. The CDR3 reads CASSEDQGAYEQYF. As DNA, the CDR3 is TGTGCCAGCAGTGAAGATCAGGGGGCCTACGAGCAGTACTTC.

The chain recombines TRBV2 with TRBJ1-1; no definite D call. CDR1 SNHLY and CDR2 FYNNEI come from the germline V gene. There are 12 residues in the CDR3. The CDR3 here is CVYLTRVTEAFF. Written as DNA, the CDR3 is TGTGTCTACCTTACACGGGTCACTGAAGCTTTCTTT.

The chain recombines TRBV5-6 with TRBJ1-3; D gene unclear. The germline gives CDR1 SGHDT, CDR2 YYEEEE. V was pared by 0 bases and J by 1 base, with 11 bases between. The CDR3 sequence is 16 residues long. The CDR3 coding sequence is TGTGCCAGCAGCTTGGTCGCCGGCGCGTCTGGAAACACCATATATTTT. Translating gives CASSLVAGASGNTIYF.

The V gene is TRBV6-1, the J gene TRBJ1-5, with D unresolved. Trimming left V 8 bases short and J 4 bases short, with 12 bases between. Germline V lookup: CDR1 MNHNS, CDR2 SASEGT. The CDR3 length is 13 residues. Written as DNA, the CDR3 is TGTGCCAGCCAGGTTGGAGGGAATCAGCCCCAGCATTTT. Its translation: CASQVGGNQPQHF.

This sequence joins TRBV7-9 and TRBJ2-6, with D perhaps TRBD2 (5 bases). CDR1 and CDR2 from the germline V gene are SEHNR and FQNEAQ (reference sequence). The length of the CDR3 is 14 residues. V was trimmed by 5 bases and J by 4 bases, leaving 9 bases between them. The CDR3 sequence is CASSREGGANVLTF. Written as DNA, the CDR3 is TGTGCCAGCAGCCGAGAGGGAGGGGCCAACGTCCTGACTTTC.

V and J are TRBV18 and TRBJ2-2; D unresolved. CDR3 length equals 11 residues. Trimming shortened V by 2 bases and J by 6 bases, and 1 base separated the two germline ends. Germline values: CDR1 KGHSH, CDR2 LQKENI. CDR3 nucleotide sequence: TGTGCCAGCTCACCATCCGGGGAGCTGTTTTTT. Encoded protein: CASSPSGELFF.

The rearrangement joins TRBV5-4 to TRBJ1-3; TRBD1 is a possible D gene (6 bases). V lost 1 base to trimming and J lost 2 bases, with 10 bases between them. CDR3 length equals 15 residues. Germline CDR1 reads SGHNT; CDR2 reads YYREEE (reference sequence). The DNA of the CDR3 is TGTGCCAGCAGCTTGACAGGGTCGGCTGGAAACACCATATATTTT. As protein: CASSLTGSAGNTIYF. Complete variable domain (other parts from reference TRBV5-4 and TRBJ1-3): ETGVTQSPTHLIKTRGQQVTLRCSSQSGHNTVSWYQQALGQGPQFIFQYYREEENGRGNFPPRFSGLQFPNYSSELNVNALELDDSALYLCASSLTGSAGNTIYFGEGSWLTVV.

The rearrangement uses TRBV7-9 and TRBJ2-3, with D possibly being TRBD2 (6 bases). The CDR3 contains 14 residues. The germline gives CDR1 SEHNR, CDR2 FQNEAQ (reference sequence). V gave up 1 base and J gave up 5 bases, with 10 bases separating them. The CDR3 protein is CASSLGGVGDTQYF. For the CDR3, the DNA is TGTGCCAGCAGCTTAGGCGGGGTGGGAGATACGCAGTATTTT.

This chain links TRBV5-5 with TRBJ1-1; D is possibly TRBD1 (5 bases). Trimming cost V 4 bases and J 0 bases, with 13 bases left between them. The CDR3 sequence is 15 residues long. The germline gives CDR1 SGHKS, CDR2 YYEKEE (reference sequence). CDR3 sequence (DNA): TGTGCCAGCAGCAGAGGGTCAGGGTTGAACACTGAAGCTTTCTTT. Residues: CASSRGSGLNTEAFF.

J is TRBJ1-1 and V is TRBV6-5; D is ambiguous. The germline V gene has CDR1 MNHEY and CDR2 SVGAGI. The CDR3 runs 15 residues. Trimming shortened V by 1 base and J by 1 base, and 10 bases separated the two germline ends. CDR3 bases: TGTGCCAGCAGTTACTGGAAACGTGGGAACACTGAAGCTTTCTTT. This translates into CASSYWKRGNTEAFF.

V and J are TRBV5-4 and TRBJ2-1, with 7 nucleotides matching TRBD1. This CDR3 comprises 13 residues. CDR1 is SGHNT, CDR2 YYREEE, per germline (reference sequence). V shed 4 bases and J 12 bases; nucleotides not matched to a gene: 10. This CDR3 is CASSLDRAGGQFF. CDR3 DNA: TGTGCCAGCAGCCTGGACCGCGCAGGGGGGCAGTTCTTC. The whole variable domain, filled in from reference TRBV5-4 and TRBJ2-1, reads ETGVTQSPTHLIKTRGQQVTLRCSSQSGHNTVSWYQQALGQGPQFIFQYYREEENGRGNFPPRFSGLQFPNYSSELNVNALELDDSALYLCASSLDRAGGQFFGPGTRLTVL.

This sequence joins TRBV5-1 and TRBJ2-3; D assignment may be TRBD1 or TRBD2 (5 bases each). Between the trimmed V and J ends, which lost 0 bases and 2 bases, there was a span of 10 bases. CDR1 SGHRS and CDR2 YFSETQ come from the germline V gene. The CDR3 length is 15 residues. The CDR3, as DNA: TGCGCCAGCAGCTTGGACGGGGCCTCCACAGATACGCAGTATTTT. Residues: CASSLDGASTDTQYF.

Turning to this clone: The sample has other DNA sequences that encode this CDR3 too. The V gene is TRBV6-5, the J gene TRBJ1-3; tentatively, D is TRBD1 (6 bases). The germline V gene has CDR1 MNHEY and CDR2 SVGAGI. V gave up 0 bases and J gave up 4 bases, with 10 bases separating them. This CDR3 contains 15 residues. CDR3 nucleotides: TGTGCCAGCAGTTACTCAAGGGGGTCGGGAAACACCATATATTTT. The encoded protein is CASSYSRGSGNTIYF.

The chain employs TRBV29-1 and TRBJ2-4; D call uncertain. The CDR3 length is 13 residues. The germline V gene has CDR1 SQVTM and CDR2 ANQGSEA. Trimming left V 4 bases short and J 5 bases short, with 12 bases between. This CDR3 reads CSVVGIFENIQYF. CDR3 nucleotides: TGCAGCGTTGTAGGGATTTTTGAAAACATTCAGTACTTC.

The chain is built from TRBV7-8 and TRBJ2-5; unclear D gene. The CDR3 is 14 residues long. The germline gives CDR1 SGHVS, CDR2 FQNEAQ. With 1 base removed from V and 10 bases from J, the gap between germline ends came to 16 bases. CDR3 in amino acids: CASSLETLAVDQYF. The DNA of the CDR3 is TGTGCCAGCAGCTTAGAGACACTGGCAGTGGACCAGTACTTC.

J is TRBJ1-5 and V is TRBV7-9; perhaps TRBD1 as D (6 bases). CDR1 and CDR2 from the germline V gene are SEHNR and FQNEAQ (reference sequence). The CDR3 is made up of 15 amino acids. V lost 2 bases and J 7 bases, leaving 15 bases between the germline ends. CDR3 coding DNA: TGTGCCAGCAGCTTAACGGGGGCCTCGGGACAGCCCCAGCATTTT. Translating it yields CASSLTGASGQPQHF. Full variable domain (remainder filled in from reference TRBV7-9 and TRBJ1-5): DTGVSQNPRHKITKRGQNVTFRCDPISEHNRLYWYRQTLGQGPEFLTYFQNEAQLEKSRLLSDRFSAERPKGSFSTLEIQRTEQGDSAMYLCASSLTGASGQPQHFGDGTRLSIL.

The rearrangement links TRBV4-1 to TRBJ1-6, with D maybe TRBD1 (6 bases). Trimming took 2 bases from V and 13 from J, leaving 12 bases between them. This CDR3 is 13 amino acids long. Germline V gene data show CDR1 as MGHRA and CDR2 as YSYEKL. CDR3 residues: CASSQPGQSPLHF. The CDR3 DNA sequence: TGCGCCAGCAGCCAACCAGGACAGTCGCCCCTCCACTTT.